This T cell receptor beta chain stems from a study of cytomegalovirus exposure and HLA in healthy donors. Whole-study findings and limits: Across donors, sequencing depth was assumed by presence/absence analyses to be roughly uniform. TCR beta V segments were, for the most part, productive about 87% or about 30% of the time in an earlier analysis.

Germline assignment: CDR1 GTSNPN and CDR2 SVGIG (reference sequence). Trimming removed 0 bases from V and 7 bases from J, with 10 bases in between. This CDR3 has 13 amino acids. Primers: 60 Vbeta forward and 13 Jbeta reverse. Only in-frame clones appear in the TCRdb table, and some are missing; sequencing was by immunoSEQ multiplex PCR. The sample comprises 95,000 to 150,000 clones, about 80% of which are singletons, and around 30% rests with the top ten. On this clone itself: The antigen remains undetermined.

Sample: PBMCs. This receptor was obtained from a man aged 60 to 69 in good health and CMV-seropositive. V is TRBV30 and J is TRBJ1-3, with no clear D. DNA for the CDR3: TGTGCCTGGAGTGTGATGCTGGCTAACACCATATATTTT. Its protein is CAWSVMLANTIYF.